This TCR beta chain derives from a study of blood T cells in healthy people across ages. General study findings and limits: Naive T cell percentage and TCR beta diversity correlated strongly. Among long-lived donors, naive CD4+ cells were more numerous and diversity higher than in aged donors.

This clonotype is a singleton in its sample. Antigen: not known. CDR3 length equals 12 residues. Germline CDR1 is SQVTM and CDR2 is ANQGSEA. V was trimmed by 4 bases and J by 2 bases, leaving 8 bases between them. Researchers collected around 10 milliliters of peripheral blood from every single donor. Extraction of total RNA produced a minimum of 6 micrograms from each sample. Using a J-beta primer mix together with a sample-barcoded 5' primer, a second PCR was run for roughly 6 to 11 cycles. Using its own MiXCR run on the 5' RACE reads, TCRdb lists one record per CDR3 protein. The table lists fewer than 950,000 distinct CDR3 sequences, about 53% of them singletons, with roughly 37% in the top ten.

The sample comprised blood. The V and J genes are TRBV29-1 and TRBJ1-1; D not certain. This clonotype was obtained from a man older than 75 in good health. As DNA, the CDR3 is TGCAGCGTTGCGGGGTCAAACACTGAAGCTTTCTTT. Protein sequence: CSVAGSNTEAFF. The full variable domain, completed using reference TRBV29-1 and TRBJ1-1, is SAVISQKPSRDICQRGTSLTIQCQVDSQVTMMFWYRQQPGQSLTLIATANQGSEATYESGFVIDKFPISRPNLTFSTLTVSNMSPEDSSIYLCSVAGSNTEAFFGQGTRLTVV.